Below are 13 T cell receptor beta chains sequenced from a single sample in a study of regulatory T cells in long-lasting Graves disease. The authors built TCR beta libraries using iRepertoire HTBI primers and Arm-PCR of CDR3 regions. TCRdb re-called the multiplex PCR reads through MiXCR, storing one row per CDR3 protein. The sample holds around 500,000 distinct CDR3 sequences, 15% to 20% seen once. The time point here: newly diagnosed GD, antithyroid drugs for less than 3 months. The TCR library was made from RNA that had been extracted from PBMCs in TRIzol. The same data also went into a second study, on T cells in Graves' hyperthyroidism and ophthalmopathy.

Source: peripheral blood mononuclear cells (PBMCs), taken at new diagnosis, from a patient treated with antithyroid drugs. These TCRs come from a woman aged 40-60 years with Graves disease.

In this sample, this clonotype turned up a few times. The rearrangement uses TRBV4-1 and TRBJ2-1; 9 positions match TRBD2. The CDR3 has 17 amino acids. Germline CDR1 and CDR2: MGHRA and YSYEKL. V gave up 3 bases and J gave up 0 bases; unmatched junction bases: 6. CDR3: CASSQEAGGSSYNEQFF. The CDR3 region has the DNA TGCGCCAGCAGCCAGGAGGCGGGGGGGAGCTCCTACAATGAGCAGTTCTTC.

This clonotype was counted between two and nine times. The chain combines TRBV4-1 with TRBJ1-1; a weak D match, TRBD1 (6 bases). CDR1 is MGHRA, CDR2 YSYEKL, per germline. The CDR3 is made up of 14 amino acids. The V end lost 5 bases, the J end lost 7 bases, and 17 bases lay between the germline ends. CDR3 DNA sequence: TGCGCCAGCAGCTCTGGGGGGGGCCGGTTTGAAGCTTTCTTT. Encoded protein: CASSSGGGRFEAFF.

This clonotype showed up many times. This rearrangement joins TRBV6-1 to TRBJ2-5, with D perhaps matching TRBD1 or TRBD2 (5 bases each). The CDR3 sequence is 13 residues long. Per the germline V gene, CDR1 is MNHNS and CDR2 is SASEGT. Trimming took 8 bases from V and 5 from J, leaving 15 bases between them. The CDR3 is CASSDAWGETQYF. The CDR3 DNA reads TGTGCCAGCTCCGACGCCTGGGGGGAGACCCAGTACTTC.

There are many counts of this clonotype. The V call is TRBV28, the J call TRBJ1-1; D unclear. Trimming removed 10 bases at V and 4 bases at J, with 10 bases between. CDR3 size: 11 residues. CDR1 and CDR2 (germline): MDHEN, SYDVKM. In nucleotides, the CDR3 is TGTGCCACCGACCGTTCCACTGAAGCTTTCTTT. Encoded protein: CATDRSTEAFF.

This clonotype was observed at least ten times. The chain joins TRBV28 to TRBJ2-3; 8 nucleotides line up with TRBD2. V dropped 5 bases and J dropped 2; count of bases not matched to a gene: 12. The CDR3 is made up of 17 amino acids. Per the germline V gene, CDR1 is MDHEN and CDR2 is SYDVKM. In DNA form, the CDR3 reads TGTGCCAGCAGTCAGATGGTAGCGGGGTTTTACACAGATACGCAGTATTTT. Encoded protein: CASSQMVAGFYTDTQYF.

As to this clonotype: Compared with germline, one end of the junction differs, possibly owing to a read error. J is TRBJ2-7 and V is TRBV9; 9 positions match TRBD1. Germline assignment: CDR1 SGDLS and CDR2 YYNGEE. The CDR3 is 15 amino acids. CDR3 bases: TGTGCCAGCAGCCCCACGGGACAGGGCTCCTACGGGCAGTACTTC. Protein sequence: CASSPTGQGSYGQYF. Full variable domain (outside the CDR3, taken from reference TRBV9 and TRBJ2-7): DSGVTQTPKHLITATGQRVTLRCSPRSGDLSVYWYQQSLDQGLQFLIQYYNGEERAKGNILERFSAQQFPDLHSELNLSSLELGDSALYFCASSPTGQGSYGQYFGPGTRLTVT.

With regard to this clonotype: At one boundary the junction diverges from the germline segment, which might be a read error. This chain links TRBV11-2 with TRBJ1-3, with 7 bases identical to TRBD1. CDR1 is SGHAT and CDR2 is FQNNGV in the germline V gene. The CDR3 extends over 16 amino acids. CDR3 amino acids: CANSLVGGTAKNTIYF. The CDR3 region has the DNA TGTGCCAACAGCTTAGTGGGCGGGACAGCCAAAAACACCATATATTTT.

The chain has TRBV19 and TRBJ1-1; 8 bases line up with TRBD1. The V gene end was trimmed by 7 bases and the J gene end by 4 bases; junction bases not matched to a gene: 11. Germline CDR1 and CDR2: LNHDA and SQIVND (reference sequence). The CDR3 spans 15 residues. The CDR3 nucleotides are TGTGCCAGTAATCAGGGGGCACCCATTGGCACTGAAGCTTTCTTT. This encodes CASNQGAPIGTEAFF.

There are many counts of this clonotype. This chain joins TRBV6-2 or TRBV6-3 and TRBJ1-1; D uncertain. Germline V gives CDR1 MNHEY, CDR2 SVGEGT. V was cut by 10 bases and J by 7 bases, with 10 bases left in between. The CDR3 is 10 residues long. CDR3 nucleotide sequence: TGTGCCACCTCCCGAGGTGAAGCTTTCTTT. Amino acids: CATSRGEAFF.

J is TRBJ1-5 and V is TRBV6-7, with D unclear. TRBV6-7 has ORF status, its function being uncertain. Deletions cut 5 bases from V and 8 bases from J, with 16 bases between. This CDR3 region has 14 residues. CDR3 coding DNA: TGTGCCAGCAGTCGTGGACCCGCATCGAAGCCCCAGCATTTT. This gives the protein CASSRGPASKPQHF.

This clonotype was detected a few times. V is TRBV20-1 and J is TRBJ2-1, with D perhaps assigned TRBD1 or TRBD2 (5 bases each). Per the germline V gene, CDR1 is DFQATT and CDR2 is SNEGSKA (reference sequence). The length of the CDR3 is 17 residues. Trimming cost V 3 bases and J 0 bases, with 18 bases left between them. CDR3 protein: CSASAPFWGSSYNEQFF. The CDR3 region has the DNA TGCAGTGCTAGTGCTCCCTTTTGGGGGAGCTCCTACAATGAGCAGTTCTTC.

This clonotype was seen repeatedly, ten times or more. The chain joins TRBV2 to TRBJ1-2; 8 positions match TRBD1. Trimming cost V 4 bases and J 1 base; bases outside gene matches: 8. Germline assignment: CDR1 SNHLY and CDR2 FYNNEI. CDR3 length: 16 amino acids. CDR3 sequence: CASSGRGQGHNYGYTF. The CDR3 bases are TGTGCCAGCAGTGGTAGAGGACAGGGTCATAACTATGGCTACACCTTC.

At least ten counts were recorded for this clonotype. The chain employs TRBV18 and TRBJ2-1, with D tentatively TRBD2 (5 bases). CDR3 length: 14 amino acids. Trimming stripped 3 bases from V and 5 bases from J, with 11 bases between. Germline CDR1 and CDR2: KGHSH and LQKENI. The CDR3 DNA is TGTGCCAGCTCACCGGGAGAACAGAACAATGAGCAGTTCTTC. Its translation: CASSPGEQNNEQFF.